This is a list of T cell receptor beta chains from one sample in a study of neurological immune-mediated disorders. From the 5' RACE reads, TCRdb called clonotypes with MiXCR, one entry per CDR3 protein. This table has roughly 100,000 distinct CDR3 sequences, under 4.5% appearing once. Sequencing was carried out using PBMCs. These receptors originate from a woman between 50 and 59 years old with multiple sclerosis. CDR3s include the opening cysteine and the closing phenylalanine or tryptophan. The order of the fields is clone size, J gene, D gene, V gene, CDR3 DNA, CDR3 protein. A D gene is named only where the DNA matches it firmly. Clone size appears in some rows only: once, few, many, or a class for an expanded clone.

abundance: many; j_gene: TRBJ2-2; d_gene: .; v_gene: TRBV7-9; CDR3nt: TGTGCCAGCAGGGACACGGGGAACACCGGGGAGCTGTTTTTT; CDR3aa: CASRDTGNTGELFF
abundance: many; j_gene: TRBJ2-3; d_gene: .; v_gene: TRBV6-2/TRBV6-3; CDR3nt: TGTGCCAGCAGTAGCCCGGGATTCCACACAGATACGCAGTATTTT; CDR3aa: CASSSPGFHTDTQYF
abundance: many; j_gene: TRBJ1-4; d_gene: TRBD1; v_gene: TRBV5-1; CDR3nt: TGCGCCAGCAGTTCGTCCGGGACAGGCAATGAAAAACTGTTTTTT; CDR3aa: CASSSSGTGNEKLFF
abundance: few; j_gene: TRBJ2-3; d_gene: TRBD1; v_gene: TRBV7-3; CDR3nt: TGTGCCAGCAGCTTCCGGGACAGGTACACAGATACGCAGTATTTT; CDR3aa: CASSFRDRYTDTQYF
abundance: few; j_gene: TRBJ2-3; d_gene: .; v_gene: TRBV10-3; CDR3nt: TGTGCCATCAGGACAGAGCCCGGCGCAGATACGCAGTATTTT; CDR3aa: CAIRTEPGADTQYF
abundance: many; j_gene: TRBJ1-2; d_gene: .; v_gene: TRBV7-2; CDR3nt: TGTGCCAGCAGCTTAGGACAACGTAACTATGGCTACACCTTC; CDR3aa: CASSLGQRNYGYTF
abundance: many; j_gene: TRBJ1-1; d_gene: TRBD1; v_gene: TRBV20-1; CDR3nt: TGCAGGGGCGAGACAGGGCGTGTTGAAGCTTTCTTT; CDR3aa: CRGETGRVEAFF
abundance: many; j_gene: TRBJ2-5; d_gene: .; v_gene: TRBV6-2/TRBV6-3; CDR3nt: TGTGCCAGCAGTTACCAGGGAAGGGAGACCCAGTACTTC; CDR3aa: CASSYQGRETQYF
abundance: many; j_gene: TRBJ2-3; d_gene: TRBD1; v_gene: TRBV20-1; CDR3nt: TGCAGTGCTAGAGGCCCCCGGGCAGGGGGAACGCAGTATTTT; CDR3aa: CSARGPRAGGTQYF
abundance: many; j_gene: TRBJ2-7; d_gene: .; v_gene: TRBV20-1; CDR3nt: TGCAGTGCTAGAGAATCTAGCTCCTACGAGCAGTACTTC; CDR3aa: CSARESSSYEQYF
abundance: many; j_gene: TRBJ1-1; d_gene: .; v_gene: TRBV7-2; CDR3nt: TGTGCCAGCAGTATAATGGGGGCTGAAGCTTTCTTT; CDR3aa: CASSIMGAEAFF
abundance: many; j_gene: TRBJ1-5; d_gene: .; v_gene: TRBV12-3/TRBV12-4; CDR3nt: TGTGCCAGCAGTCCTAATGGGGGTGAGGGTCAGCCCCAGCATTTT; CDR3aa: CASSPNGGEGQPQHF
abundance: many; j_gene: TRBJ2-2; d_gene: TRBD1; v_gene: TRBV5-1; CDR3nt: TGCGCCAGCAGCTTGGAGTCTCAGGGGGCCACCGGGGAGCTGTTTTTT; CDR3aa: CASSLESQGATGELFF
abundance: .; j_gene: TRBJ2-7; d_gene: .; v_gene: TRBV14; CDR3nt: TGTGCCAGCAGCCTACGGTGGGCGGGCGAGCAGTACTTC; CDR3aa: CASSLRWAGEQYF
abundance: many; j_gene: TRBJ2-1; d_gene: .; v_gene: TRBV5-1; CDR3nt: TGTGCCAGCAGCGTCCGGAGTTACAATGAGCAGTTCTTC; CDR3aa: CASSVRSYNEQFF
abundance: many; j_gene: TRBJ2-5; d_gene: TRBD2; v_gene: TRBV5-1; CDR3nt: TGCGCCAGTAAAGCGGGGGGGTCTCAAGAGACCCAGTACTTC; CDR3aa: CASKAGGSQETQYF
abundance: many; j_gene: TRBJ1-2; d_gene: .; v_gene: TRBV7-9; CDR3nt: TGTGCCAGCAGCTACTGGGGGTCCCCTGGGAACTATGGCTACACCTTC; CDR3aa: CASSYWGSPGNYGYTF
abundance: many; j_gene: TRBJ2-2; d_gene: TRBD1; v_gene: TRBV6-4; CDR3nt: TGTGCCAGCAGTTCCGGGACAGGGTCAGCCACCGGGGAGCTGTTTTTT; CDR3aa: CASSSGTGSATGELFF
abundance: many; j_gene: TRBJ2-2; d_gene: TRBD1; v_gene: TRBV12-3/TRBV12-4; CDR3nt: TGTGCCAGCAGGATAGGACAGGGGACCGGGGAGCTGTTTTTT; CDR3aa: CASRIGQGTGELFF
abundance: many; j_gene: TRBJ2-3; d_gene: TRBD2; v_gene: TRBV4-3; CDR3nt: TGCGCCAGCAGCCAAGATTACCGGGGGGGTACAGATACGCAGTATTTT; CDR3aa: CASSQDYRGGTDTQYF
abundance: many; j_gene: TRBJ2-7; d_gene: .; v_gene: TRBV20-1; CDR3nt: TGCAGCACTACGGGACTCGACATCTACGAGCAGTACTTC; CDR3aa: CSTTGLDIYEQYF
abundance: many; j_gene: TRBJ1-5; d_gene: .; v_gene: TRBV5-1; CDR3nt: TGCGCCAGCAGCTTAGGGCGGCCAAATCAGCCCCAGCATTTT; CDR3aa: CASSLGRPNQPQHF
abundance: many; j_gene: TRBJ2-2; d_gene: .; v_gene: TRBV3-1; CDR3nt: TGTGCCAGCAGCCAATTAGGACGAGAGAGCACCGGGGAGCTGTTTTTT; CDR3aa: CASSQLGRESTGELFF
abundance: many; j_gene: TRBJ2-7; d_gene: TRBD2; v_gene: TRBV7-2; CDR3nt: TGTGCCAGCAGCGCATATTCCGGGACTAGCAATCTCGAGCAGTACTTC; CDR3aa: CASSAYSGTSNLEQYF
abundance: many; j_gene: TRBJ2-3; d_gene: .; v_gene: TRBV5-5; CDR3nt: TGTGCCAGCAGCCGGGGAGAGGACCGGACAGATACGCAGTATTTT; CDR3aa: CASSRGEDRTDTQYF
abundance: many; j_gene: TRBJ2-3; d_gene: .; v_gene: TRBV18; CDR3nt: TGTGCCAGCTCCAGGGGGGCTAGCACAGATACGCAGTATTTT; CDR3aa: CASSRGASTDTQYF
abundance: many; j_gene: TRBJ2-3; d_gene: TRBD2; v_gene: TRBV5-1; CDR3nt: TGCGCCAGCAGCTTGTTCGGTAGCGGGGTCCAAGGCACAGATACGCAGTATTTT; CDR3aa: CASSLFGSGVQGTDTQYF
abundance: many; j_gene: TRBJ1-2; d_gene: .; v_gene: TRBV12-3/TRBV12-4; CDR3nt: TGTGCCAGCAGTTACAAATACCTAAGATTCTTCTATGGCTACACCTTC; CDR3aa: CASSYKYLRFFYGYTF
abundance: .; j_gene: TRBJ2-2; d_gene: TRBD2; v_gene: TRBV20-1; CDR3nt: TGCAGTGCTAGTAGGGCTAGCGGTAACACCGGGGAGCTGTTTTTT; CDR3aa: CSASRASGNTGELFF
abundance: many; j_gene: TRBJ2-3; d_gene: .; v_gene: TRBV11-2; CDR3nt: TGTGCCAGCAGAGAACTGGGAGATACGCAGTATTTT; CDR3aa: CASRELGDTQYF
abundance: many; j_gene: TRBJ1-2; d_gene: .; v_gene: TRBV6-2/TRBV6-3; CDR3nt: TGTGCCAGCAGCGTGAGGACTAACTATGGCTACACCTTC; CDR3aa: CASSVRTNYGYTF
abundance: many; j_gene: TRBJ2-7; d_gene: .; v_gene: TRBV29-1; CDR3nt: TGCAGCGTTGCGGGGGGACAGCGCTCCTACGAGCAGTACTTC; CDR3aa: CSVAGGQRSYEQYF
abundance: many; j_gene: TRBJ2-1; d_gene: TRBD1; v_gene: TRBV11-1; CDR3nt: TGTGCCAGCAGCCTGGACAGGGGGCATGAGCAGTTCTTC; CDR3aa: CASSLDRGHEQFF
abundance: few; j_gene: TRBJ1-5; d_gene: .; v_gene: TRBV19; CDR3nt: TGTGCCAGTAGTCCAGGGACAAATCAGCCCCAGCATTTT; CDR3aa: CASSPGTNQPQHF
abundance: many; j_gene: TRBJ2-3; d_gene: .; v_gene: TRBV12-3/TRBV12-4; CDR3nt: TGTGCCAGCAGTTTAGGGGGGACCCAACCGCAGTATTTT; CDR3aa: CASSLGGTQPQYF
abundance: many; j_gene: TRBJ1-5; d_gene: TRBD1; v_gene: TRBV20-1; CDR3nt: TGCAGTGCTAGAGATCATTTGTGGACAGGGAATCAGCCCCAGCATTTT; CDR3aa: CSARDHLWTGNQPQHF
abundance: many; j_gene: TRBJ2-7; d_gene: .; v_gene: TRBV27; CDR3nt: TGTGCCAGCAGCCCCTCCCAGGGGGACTACCCGTACGAGCAGTACTTC; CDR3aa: CASSPSQGDYPYEQYF
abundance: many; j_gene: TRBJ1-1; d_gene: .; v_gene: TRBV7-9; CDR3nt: TGTGCCAGCAGCCAGTCGGCCCTAAAGAACACTGAAGCTTTCTTT; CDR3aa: CASSQSALKNTEAFF
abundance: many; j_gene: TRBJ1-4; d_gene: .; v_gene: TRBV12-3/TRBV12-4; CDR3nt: TGTGCCAGCAGTTTTTATTCAGCGAATGAAAAACTGTTTTTT; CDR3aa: CASSFYSANEKLFF
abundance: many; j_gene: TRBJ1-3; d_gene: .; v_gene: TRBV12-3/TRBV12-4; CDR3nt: TGTGCCAGCAAACAGAGTGGCTCTGGAAACACCATATATTTT; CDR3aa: CASKQSGSGNTIYF
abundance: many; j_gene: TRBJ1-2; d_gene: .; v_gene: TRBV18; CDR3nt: TGTGCCAGCTCACCAGGCAGGCTAGGAGGCTACACCTTC; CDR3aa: CASSPGRLGGYTF
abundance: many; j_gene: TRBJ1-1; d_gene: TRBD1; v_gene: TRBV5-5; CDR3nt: TGTGCCAGCAGACGGGCGGGACAGGACACTGAAGCTTTCTTT; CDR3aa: CASRRAGQDTEAFF
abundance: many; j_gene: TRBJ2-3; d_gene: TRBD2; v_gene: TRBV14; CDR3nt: TGTGCCAGCAGCCTAGCGGGGGGGCCCGTCGGTACGCAGTATTTT; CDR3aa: CASSLAGGPVGTQYF
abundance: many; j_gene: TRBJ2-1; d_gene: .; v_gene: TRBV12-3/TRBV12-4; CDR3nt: TGTGCCAGCGCAAGACGGGCAGACTCCTACAATGAGCAGTTCTTC; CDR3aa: CASARRADSYNEQFF
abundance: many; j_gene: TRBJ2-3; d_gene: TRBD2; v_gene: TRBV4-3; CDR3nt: TGCGCCAGCAGCCGCCTCGGCGGGGGGGCCACAGATACGCAGTATTTT; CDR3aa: CASSRLGGGATDTQYF
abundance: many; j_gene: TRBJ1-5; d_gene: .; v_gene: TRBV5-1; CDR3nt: TGCGCCAGCAGCCTCACCGGGGGCCGCAATCAGCCCCAGCATTTT; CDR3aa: CASSLTGGRNQPQHF
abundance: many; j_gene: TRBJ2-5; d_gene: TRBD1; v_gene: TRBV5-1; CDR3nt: TGCGCCAGCAGCGTGTGGAACAGGGGGCAAGAGACCCAGTACTTC; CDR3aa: CASSVWNRGQETQYF
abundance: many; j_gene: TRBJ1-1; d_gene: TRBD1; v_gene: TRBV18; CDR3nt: TGTGCCAGCTCACCAGCCGGACAGGCCTCTGAAGCTTTCTTT; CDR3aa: CASSPAGQASEAFF